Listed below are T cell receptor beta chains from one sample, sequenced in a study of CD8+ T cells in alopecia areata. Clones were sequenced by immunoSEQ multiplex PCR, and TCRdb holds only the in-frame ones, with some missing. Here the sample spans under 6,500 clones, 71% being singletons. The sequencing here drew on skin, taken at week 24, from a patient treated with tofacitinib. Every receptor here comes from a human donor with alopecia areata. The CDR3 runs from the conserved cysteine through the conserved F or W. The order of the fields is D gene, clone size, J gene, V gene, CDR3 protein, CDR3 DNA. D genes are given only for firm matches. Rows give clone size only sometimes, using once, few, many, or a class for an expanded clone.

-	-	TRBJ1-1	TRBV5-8	CASSLDRVSNTEAFF	TGTGCCAGCAGCTTGGATCGGGTATCGAACACTGAAGCTTTCTTT
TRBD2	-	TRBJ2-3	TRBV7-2	CASSSGLAVTSDTQYF	TGTGCCAGCAGCTCAGGACTAGCCGTAACATCAGATACGCAGTATTTT
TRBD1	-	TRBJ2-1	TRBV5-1	CASSLVGGTGGKIEQFF	TGCGCCAGCAGCTTGGTTGGTGGGACAGGGGGCAAGATTGAGCAGTTCTTC
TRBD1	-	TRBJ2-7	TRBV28	CASSLLDRGSYEQYF	TGTGCCAGCAGTTTACTTGACAGGGGATCCTACGAGCAGTACTTC
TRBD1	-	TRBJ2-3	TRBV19	CATGTGTDTQYF	TGTGCCACCGGGACAGGGACAGATACGCAGTATTTT
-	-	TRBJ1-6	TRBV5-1	CASSLESTNNSPLHF	TGCGCCAGCAGCTTGGAGTCGACAAACAATTCACCCCTCCACTTT
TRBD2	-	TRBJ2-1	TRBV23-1	CASSPTKTSGGLSSYNEQFF	TGCGCCAGCAGTCCCACGAAAACTAGCGGGGGTCTAAGCTCCTACAATGAGCAGTTCTTC
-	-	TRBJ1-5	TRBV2	CASRKEHLNQPQHF	TGTGCCAGCAGGAAAGAACATCTCAATCAGCCCCAGCATTTT
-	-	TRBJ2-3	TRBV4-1	CASSQLGAQYF	TGCGCCAGCAGCCAACTAGGGGCGCAGTATTTT
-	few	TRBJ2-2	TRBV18	CASSPPGTANTGELFF	TGTGCCAGCTCACCACCGGGGACTGCGAACACCGGGGAGCTGTTTTTT
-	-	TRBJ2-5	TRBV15	CATSREGPGSEETQYF	TGTGCCACCAGCAGAGAAGGGCCAGGGTCTGAAGAGACCCAGTACTTC
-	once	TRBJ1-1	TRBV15	CATSFYQRTEAFF	TGTGCCACCAGTTTCTACCAGAGGACTGAAGCTTTCTTT
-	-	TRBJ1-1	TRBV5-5	CASSLGPNGALRAFF	TGTGCCAGCAGCTTGGGCCCGAACGGCGCCCTGAGAGCTTTCTTT
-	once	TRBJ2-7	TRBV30	CAWSVSGGGYEQYF	TGTGCCTGGAGTGTATCTGGGGGCGGCTACGAGCAGTACTTC
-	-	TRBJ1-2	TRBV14	CASSQVANPGYGYTF	TGTGCCAGCAGCCAAGTTGCCAACCCGGGCTATGGCTACACCTTC